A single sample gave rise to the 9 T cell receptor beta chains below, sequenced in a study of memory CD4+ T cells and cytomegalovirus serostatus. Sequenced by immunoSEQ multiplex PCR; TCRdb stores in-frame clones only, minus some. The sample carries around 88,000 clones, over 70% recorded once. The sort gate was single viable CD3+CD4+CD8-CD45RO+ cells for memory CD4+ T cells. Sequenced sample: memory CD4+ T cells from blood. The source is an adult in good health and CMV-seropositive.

In nucleotides, the CDR3 is TGTGCCAGCAGCCCTAGGTCCCAAGAGACCCAGTACTTC. This sequence encodes CASSPRSQETQYF. The V gene is TRBV7-3, the J gene TRBJ2-5; D gene ambiguous. Trimming took 5 bases from V and 1 from J, leaving 8 bases between them. There are 13 residues in the CDR3. Germline V gene data show CDR1 as SGHTA and CDR2 as FQGTGA.

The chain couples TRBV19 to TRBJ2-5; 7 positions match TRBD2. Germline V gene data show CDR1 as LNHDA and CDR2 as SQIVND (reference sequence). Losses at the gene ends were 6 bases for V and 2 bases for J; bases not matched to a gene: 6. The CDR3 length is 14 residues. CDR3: CASRSGAKQETQYF. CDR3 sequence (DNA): TGTGCCAGTAGGAGCGGGGCAAAACAAGAGACCCAGTACTTC.

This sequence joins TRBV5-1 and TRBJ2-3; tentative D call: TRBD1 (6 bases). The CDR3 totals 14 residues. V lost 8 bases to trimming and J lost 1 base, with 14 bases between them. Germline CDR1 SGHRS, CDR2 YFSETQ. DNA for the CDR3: TGCGCCAGTCAGACAGGAGTGGGCACAGATACGCAGTATTTT. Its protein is CASQTGVGTDTQYF.

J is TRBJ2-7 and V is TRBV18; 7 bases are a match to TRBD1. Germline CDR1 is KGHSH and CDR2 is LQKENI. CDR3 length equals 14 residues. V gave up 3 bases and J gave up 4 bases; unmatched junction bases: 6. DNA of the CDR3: TGTGCCAGCTCACCGGAAGGGACAGTATACGAGCAGTACTTC. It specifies CASSPEGTVYEQYF.

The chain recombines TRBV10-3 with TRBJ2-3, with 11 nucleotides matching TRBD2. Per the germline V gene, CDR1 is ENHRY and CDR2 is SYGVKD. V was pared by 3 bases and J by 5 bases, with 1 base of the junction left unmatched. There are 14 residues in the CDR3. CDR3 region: CAISDLAGGDTQYF. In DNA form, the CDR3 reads TGTGCCATCAGTGACCTAGCGGGAGGAGATACGCAGTATTTT.

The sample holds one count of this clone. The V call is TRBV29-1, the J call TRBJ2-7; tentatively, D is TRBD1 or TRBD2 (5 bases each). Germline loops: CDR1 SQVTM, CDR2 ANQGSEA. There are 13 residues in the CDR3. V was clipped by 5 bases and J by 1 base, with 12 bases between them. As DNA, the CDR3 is TGCAGCGTTTCCGGGACCACTTCCTACGAGCAGTACTTC. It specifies CSVSGTTSYEQYF.

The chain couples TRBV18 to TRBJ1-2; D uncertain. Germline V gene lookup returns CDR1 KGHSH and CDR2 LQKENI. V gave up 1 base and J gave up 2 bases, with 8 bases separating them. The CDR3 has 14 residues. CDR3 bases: TGTGCCAGCTCACCACAGACCCCCAACTATGGCTACACCTTC. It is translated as CASSPQTPNYGYTF.

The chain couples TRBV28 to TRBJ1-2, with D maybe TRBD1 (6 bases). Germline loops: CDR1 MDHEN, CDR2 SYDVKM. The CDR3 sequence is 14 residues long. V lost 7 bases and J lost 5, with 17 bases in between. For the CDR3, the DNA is TGTGCCAGCACCCCACCCCACAGGGAGTATGGCTACACCTTC. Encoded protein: CASTPPHREYGYTF.

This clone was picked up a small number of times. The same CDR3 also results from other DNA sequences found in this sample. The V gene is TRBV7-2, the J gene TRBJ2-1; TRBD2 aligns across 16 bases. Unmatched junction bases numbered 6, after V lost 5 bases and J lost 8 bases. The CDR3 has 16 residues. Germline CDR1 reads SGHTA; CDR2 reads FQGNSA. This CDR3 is CASSLGLAGGIDEQFF. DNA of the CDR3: TGTGCCAGCAGCCTGGGACTAGCGGGAGGGATCGATGAGCAGTTCTTC.